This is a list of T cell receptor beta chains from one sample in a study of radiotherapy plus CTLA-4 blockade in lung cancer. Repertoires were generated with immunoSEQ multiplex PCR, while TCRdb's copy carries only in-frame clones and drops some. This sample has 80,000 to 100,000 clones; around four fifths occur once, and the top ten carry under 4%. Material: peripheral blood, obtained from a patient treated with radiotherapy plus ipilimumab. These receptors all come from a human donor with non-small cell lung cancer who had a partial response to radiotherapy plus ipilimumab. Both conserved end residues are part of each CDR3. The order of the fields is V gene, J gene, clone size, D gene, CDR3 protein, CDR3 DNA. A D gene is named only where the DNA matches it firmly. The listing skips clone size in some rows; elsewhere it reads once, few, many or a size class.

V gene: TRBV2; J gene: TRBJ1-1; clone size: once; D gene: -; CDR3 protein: CASSWGQQAFF; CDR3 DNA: TGTGCCAGCAGTTGGGGGCAGCAAGCTTTCTTT
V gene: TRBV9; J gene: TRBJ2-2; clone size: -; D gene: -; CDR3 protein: CASSPPRSHGTGELFF; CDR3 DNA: TGTGCCAGCAGCCCCCCTCGTAGCCACGGCACCGGGGAGCTGTTTTTT
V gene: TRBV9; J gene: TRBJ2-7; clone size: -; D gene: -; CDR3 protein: CASSVPSSSYEQYF; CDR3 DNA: TGTGCCAGCAGCGTTCCTTCTAGCTCCTACGAGCAGTACTTC
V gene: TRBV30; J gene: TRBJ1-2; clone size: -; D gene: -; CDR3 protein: CAWSGKGQKVAGYTF; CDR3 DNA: TGTGCCTGGAGTGGTAAGGGACAAAAGGTTGCTGGCTACACCTTC
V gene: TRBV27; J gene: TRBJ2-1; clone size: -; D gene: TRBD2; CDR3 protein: CASSLVAIGLALNNEQFF; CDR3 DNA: TGTGCCAGCAGTTTAGTAGCAATCGGACTAGCCCTGAACAATGAGCAGTTCTTC
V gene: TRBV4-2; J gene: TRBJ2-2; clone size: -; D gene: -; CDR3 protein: CASSPPGGNTGELFF; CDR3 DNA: TGTGCCAGCAGCCCCCCCGGCGGGAACACCGGGGAGCTGTTTTTT
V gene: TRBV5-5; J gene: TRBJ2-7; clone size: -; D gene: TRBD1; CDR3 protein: CASSPTGPGVSYEQYF; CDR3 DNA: TGTGCCAGCAGCCCGACAGGGCCCGGGGTATCCTACGAGCAGTACTTC
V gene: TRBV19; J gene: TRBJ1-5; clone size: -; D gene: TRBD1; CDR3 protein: CASTSPGTGVQPQHF; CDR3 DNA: TGTGCCAGTACCTCGCCCGGGACAGGGGTCCAGCCCCAGCATTTT
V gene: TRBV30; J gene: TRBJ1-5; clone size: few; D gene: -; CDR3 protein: CAWSAYSRPQHF; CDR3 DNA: TGTGCCTGGAGTGCCTACTCCCGGCCCCAGCATTTT
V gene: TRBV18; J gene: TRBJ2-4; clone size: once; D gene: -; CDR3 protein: CASSPARAANIQYF; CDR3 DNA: TGTGCCAGCTCACCAGCCAGGGCCGCAAACATTCAGTACTTC
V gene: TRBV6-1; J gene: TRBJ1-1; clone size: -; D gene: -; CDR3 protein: CASIREGPNTEAFF; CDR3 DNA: TGTGCCAGCATCCGGGAGGGCCCGAACACTGAAGCTTTCTTT
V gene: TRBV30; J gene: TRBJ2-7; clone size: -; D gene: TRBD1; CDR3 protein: CAWTPGQGYEQYF; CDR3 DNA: TGTGCCTGGACCCCGGGACAGGGATACGAGCAGTACTTC
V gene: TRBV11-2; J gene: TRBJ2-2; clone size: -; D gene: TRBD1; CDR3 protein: CASSFTVGQRTGELFF; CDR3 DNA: TGTGCCAGCAGCTTCACAGTGGGACAGCGAACCGGGGAGCTGTTTTTT
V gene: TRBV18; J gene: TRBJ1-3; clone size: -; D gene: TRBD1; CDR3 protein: CASSPGQGGGNTIYF; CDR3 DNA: TGTGCCAGCTCACCAGGACAGGGAGGTGGAAACACCATATATTTT
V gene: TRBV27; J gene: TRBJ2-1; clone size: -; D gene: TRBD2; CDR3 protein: CASSSLAGGSYNEQFF; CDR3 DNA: TGTGCCAGCAGTTCTTTAGCGGGAGGGTCCTACAATGAGCAGTTCTTC
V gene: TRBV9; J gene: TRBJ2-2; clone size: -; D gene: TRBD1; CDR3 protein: CASSFNPPGQGGIGELFF; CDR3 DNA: TGTGCCAGCAGCTTTAACCCCCCGGGACAGGGTGGAATCGGGGAGCTGTTTTTT
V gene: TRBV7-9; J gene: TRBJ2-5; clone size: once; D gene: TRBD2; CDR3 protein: CASSFGLAGGLQETQYF; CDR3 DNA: TGTGCCAGCAGCTTCGGACTAGCGGGAGGTCTCCAAGAGACCCAGTACTTC
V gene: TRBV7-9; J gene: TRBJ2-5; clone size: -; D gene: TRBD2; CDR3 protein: CASSLGGSRQETQYF; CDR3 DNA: TGTGCCAGCAGCTTAGGCGGGAGTAGACAAGAGACCCAGTACTTC
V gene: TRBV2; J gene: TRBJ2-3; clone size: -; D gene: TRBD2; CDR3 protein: CASSEGLAGRDTQYF; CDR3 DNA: TGTGCCAGCAGTGAAGGTCTAGCGGGAAGAGATACGCAGTATTTT
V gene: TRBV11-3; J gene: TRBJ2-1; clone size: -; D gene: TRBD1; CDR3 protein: CASSSVDQGDNEQFF; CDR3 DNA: TGTGCCAGCAGCTCTGTCGACCAGGGGGACAATGAGCAGTTCTTC
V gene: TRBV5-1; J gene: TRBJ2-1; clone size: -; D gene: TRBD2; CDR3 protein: CASSPALAGDYNEQFF; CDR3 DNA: TGCGCCAGCAGCCCCGCCCTAGCGGGCGACTACAATGAGCAGTTCTTC
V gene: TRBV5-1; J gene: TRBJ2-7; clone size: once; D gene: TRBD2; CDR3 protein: CASSLEGTSGTEQYF; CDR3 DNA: TGCGCCAGCAGCTTGGAGGGGACTAGCGGGACAGAGCAGTACTTC
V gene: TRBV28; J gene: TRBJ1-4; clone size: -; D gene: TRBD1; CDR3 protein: CASSPGQGNEKLFF; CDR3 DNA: TGTGCCAGCAGTCCGGGACAGGGTAATGAAAAACTGTTTTTT
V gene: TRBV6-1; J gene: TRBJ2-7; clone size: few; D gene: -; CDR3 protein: CAIGGTELYEQYF; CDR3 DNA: TGTGCCATCGGAGGGACGGAGCTCTACGAGCAGTACTTC
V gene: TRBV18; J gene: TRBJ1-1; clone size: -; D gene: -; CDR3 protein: CASSRGTDTEAFF; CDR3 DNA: TGTGCCAGCTCACGCGGGACGGACACTGAAGCTTTCTTT
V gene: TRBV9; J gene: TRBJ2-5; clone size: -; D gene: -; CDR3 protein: CASSVGRQDQETQYF; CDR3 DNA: TGTGCCAGCAGCGTGGGGCGACAGGATCAAGAGACCCAGTACTTC
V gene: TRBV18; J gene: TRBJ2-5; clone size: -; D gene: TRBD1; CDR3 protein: CASSPRTGGSETQYF; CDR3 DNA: TGTGCCAGCTCACCAAGGACAGGGGGGAGTGAGACCCAGTACTTC
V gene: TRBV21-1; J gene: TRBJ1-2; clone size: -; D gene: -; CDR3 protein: CASSECGTGGGYGYTF; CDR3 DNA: TGTGCCAGCAGCGAGTGCGGGACAGGGGGGGGCTATGGCTACACCTTC
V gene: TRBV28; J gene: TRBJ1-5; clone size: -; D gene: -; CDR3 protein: CASSSQGLNQPQHF; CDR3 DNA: TGTGCCAGCAGTTCACAGGGCCTCAATCAGCCCCAGCATTTT
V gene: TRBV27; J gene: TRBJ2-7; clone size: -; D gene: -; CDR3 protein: CASTKTGISYEQYF; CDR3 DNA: TGTGCCAGCACCAAGACAGGAATCTCCTACGAGCAGTACTTC
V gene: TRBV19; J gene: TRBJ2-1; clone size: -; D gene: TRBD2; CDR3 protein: CASSIAGGLAGLYNEQFF; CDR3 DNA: TGTGCCAGTAGTATTGCAGGCGGACTAGCGGGGTTGTACAATGAGCAGTTCTTC
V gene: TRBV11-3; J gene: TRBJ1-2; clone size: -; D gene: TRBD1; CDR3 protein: CASSDRDRVTGYTF; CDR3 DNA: TGTGCCAGCAGCGACCGGGACAGGGTTACTGGCTACACCTTC
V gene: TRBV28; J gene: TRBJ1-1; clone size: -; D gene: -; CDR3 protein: CASSPLTGANTEAFF; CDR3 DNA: TGTGCCAGCAGTCCCTTGACAGGAGCGAACACTGAAGCTTTCTTT
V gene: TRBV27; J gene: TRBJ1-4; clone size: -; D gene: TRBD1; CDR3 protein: CASTPGTGLDEKLFF; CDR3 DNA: TGTGCCAGCACCCCCGGGACAGGCCTGGACGAAAAACTGTTTTTT
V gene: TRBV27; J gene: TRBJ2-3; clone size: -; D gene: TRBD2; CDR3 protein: CASRLAGVGTDTQYF; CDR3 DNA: TGTGCCAGCAGATTAGCGGGAGTGGGCACAGATACGCAGTATTTT
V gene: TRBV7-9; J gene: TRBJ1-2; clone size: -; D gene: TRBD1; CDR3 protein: CASSLGDSLYGYTF; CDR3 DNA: TGTGCCAGCAGCTTAGGGGACAGCCTCTATGGCTACACCTTC
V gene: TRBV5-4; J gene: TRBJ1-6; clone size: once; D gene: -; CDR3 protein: CASSASAPGSPLHF; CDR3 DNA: TGTGCCAGCAGCGCCTCAGCCCCGGGGTCACCCCTCCACTTT
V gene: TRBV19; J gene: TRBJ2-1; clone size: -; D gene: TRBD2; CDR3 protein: CASSILAAAYNEQFF; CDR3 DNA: TGTGCCAGTAGTATACTAGCGGCGGCCTACAATGAGCAGTTCTTC
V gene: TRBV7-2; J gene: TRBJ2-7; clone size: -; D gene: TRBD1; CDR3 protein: CASSFTGDGYEQYF; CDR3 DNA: TGTGCCAGCAGCTTCACAGGGGACGGGTACGAGCAGTACTTC
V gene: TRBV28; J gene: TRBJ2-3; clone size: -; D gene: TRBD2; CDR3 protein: CASSSGVSAGYSSTDTQYF; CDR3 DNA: TGTGCCAGCAGTTCGGGAGTTTCAGCGGGATACAGTAGCACAGATACGCAGTATTTT
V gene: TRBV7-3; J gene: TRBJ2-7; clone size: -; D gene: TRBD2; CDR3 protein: CASRTSGINEQYF; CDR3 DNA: TGTGCCAGCAGAACTAGCGGGATCAACGAGCAGTACTTC
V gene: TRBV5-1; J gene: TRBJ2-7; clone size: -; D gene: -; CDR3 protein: CASSLGTPADEQYF; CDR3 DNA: TGCGCCAGCAGCTTGGGTACACCTGCCGACGAGCAGTACTTC
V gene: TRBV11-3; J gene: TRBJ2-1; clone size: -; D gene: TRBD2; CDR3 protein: CASSLGTSGRARNEQFF; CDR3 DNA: TGTGCCAGCAGCTTAGGGACTAGCGGGAGGGCCCGGAATGAGCAGTTCTTC
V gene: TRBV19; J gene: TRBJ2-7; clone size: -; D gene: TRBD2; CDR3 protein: CASSRGLAGINEQYF; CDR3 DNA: TGTGCCAGTAGCCGGGGACTAGCGGGAATAAACGAGCAGTACTTC
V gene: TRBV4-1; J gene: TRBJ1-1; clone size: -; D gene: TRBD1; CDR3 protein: CASRQTGSGTEAFF; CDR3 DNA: TGCGCCAGCAGGCAGACAGGGTCGGGTACTGAAGCTTTCTTT
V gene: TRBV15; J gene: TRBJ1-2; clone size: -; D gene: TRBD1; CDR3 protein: CATSRDRGLGYTF; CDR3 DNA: TGTGCCACCAGCAGAGATAGGGGGCTAGGCTACACCTTC
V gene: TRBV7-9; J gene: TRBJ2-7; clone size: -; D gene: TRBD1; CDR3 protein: CASSLVEQGDYEQYF; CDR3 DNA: TGTGCCAGCAGCTTAGTAGAGCAGGGGGACTACGAGCAGTACTTC
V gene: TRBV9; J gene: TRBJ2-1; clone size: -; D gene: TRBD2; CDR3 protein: CASSVVSSGGEQFF; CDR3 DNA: TGTGCCAGCAGCGTAGTCTCTAGCGGTGGGGAGCAGTTCTTC
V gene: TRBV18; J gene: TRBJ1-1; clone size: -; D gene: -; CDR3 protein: CASSLNSPGWTEAFF; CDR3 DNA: TGTGCCAGCTCACTAAACTCTCCAGGGTGGACTGAAGCTTTCTTT
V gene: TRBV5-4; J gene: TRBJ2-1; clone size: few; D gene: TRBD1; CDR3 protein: CASSLEQGVYNEQFF; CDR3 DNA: TGTGCCAGCAGCTTAGAACAGGGGGTCTACAATGAGCAGTTCTTC
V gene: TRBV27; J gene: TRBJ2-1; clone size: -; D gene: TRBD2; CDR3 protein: CANYPSAGGGNEQFF; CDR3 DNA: TGTGCCAATTACCCCTCAGCGGGAGGTGGAAATGAGCAGTTCTTC
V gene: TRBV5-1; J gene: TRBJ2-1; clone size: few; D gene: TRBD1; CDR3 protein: CASTRDSYNEQFF; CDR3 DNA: TGCGCCAGCACCCGGGACAGCTACAATGAGCAGTTCTTC
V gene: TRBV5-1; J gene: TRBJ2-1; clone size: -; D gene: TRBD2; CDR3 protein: CASSLGRSGRQTPYNEQFF; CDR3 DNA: TGCGCCAGCAGCTTGGGGAGGAGCGGGAGACAAACTCCCTACAATGAGCAGTTCTTC
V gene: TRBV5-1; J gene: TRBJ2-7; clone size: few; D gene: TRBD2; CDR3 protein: CASSQGLAGASSYEQYF; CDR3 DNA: TGCGCCAGCAGCCAAGGACTAGCGGGCGCCTCCTCCTACGAGCAGTACTTC